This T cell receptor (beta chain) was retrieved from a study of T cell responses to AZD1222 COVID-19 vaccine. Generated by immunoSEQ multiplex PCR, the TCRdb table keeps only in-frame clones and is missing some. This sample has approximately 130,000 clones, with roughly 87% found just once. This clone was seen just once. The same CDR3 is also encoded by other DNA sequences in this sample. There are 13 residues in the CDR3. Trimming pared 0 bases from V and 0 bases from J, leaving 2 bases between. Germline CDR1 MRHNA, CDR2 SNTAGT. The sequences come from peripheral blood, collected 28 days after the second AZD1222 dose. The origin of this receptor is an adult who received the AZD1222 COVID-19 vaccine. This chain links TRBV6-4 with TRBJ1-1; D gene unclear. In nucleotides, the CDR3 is TGTGCCAGCAGTGACTCAATGAACACTGAAGCTTTCTTT. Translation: CASSDSMNTEAFF.